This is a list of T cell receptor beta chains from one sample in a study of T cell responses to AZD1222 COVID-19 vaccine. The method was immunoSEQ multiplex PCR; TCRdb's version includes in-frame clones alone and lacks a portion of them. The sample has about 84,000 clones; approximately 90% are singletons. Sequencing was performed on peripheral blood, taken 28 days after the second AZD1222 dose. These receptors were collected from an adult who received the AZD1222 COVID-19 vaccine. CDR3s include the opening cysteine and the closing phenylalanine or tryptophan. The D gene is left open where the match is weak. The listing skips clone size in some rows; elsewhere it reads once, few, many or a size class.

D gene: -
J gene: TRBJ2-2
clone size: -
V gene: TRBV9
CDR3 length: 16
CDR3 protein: CASSVVAGTNTGELFF
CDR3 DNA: TGTGCCAGCAGCGTAGTGGCAGGGACGAACACCGGGGAGCTGTTTTTT

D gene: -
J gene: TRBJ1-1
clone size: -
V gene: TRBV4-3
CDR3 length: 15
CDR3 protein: CASSQYGMGDTEAFF
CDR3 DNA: TGCGCCAGCAGCCAATATGGGATGGGGGACACTGAAGCTTTCTTT

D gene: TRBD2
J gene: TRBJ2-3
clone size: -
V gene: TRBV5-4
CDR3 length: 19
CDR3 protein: CASSRGTSGGAGWADTQYF
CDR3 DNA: TGTGCCAGCAGCCGCGGGACTAGCGGGGGGGCTGGTTGGGCAGATACGCAGTATTTT

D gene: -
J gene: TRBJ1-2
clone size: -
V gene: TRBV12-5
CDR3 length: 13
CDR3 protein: CASGSGLFYGYTF
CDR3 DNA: TGTGCTAGTGGAAGTGGCCTTTTCTATGGCTACACCTTC

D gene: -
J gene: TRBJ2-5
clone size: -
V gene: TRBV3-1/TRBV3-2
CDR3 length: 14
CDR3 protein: CASSPPSVWETQYF
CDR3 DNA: TGTGCCAGCAGCCCCCCTTCAGTCTGGGAGACCCAGTACTTC

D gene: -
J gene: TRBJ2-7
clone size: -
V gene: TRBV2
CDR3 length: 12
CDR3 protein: CASSPGSGEQYF
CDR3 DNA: TGTGCCAGCAGCCCGGGGTCAGGCGAGCAGTACTTC

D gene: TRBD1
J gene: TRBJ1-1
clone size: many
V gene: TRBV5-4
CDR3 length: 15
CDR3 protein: CASSLGTGGRTEAFF
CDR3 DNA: TGTGCCAGCAGCTTGGGGACAGGGGGGCGCACTGAAGCTTTCTTT

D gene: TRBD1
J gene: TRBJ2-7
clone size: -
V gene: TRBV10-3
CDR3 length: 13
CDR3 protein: CAIRENTGDEQYF
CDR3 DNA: TGTGCCATCAGAGAAAACACAGGGGACGAGCAGTACTTC

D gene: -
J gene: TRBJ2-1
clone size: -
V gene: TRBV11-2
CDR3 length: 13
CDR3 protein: CASSLGTYNEQFF
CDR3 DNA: TGTGCCAGCAGCTTGGGGACCTACAATGAGCAGTTCTTC

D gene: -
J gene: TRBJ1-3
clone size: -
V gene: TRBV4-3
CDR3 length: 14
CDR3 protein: CASSQDTRLNTIYF
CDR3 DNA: TGCGCCAGCAGCCAAGATACGAGACTGAACACCATATATTTT

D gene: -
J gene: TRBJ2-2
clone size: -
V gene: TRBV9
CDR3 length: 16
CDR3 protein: CASSALESRTTGELFF
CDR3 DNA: TGTGCCAGCAGCGCGCTGGAGAGTAGAACCACCGGGGAGCTGTTTTTT

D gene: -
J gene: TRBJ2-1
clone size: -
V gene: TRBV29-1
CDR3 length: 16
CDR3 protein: CSVEDLGGAGYNEQFF
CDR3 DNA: TGCAGCGTTGAAGATTTGGGCGGGGCGGGCTACAATGAGCAGTTCTTC

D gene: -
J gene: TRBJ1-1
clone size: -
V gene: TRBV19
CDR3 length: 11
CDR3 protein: CASIRGSEAFF
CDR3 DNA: TGTGCCAGTATTCGAGGCTCTGAAGCTTTCTTT

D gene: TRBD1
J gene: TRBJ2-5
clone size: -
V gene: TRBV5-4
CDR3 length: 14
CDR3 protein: CASSLGQGQETQYF
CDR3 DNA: TGTGCCAGCAGCTTGGGACAGGGGCAAGAGACCCAGTACTTC

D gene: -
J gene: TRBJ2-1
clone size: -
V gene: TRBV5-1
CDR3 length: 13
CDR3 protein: CASSRPRVGEQFF
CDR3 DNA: TGCGCCAGCAGCCGACCCAGGGTTGGCGAGCAGTTCTTC

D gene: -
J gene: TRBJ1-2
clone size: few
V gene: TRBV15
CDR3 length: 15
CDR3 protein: CATSRETGSNYGYTF
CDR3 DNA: TGTGCCACCAGCAGAGAAACAGGATCTAACTATGGCTACACCTTC

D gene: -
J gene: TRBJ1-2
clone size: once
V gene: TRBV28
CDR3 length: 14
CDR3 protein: CASSSGWTNYGYTF
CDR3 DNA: TGTGCCAGCAGTTCCGGATGGACCAACTATGGCTACACCTTC

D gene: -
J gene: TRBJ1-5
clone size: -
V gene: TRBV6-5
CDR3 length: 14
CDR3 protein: CASIRTGSGQPQHF
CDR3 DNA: TGTGCCAGCATTAGGACGGGATCCGGGCAGCCCCAGCATTTT

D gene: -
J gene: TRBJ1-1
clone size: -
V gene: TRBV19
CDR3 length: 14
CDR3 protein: CASSLRHPNTEAFF
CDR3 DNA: TGTGCCAGTAGTTTGAGACACCCGAACACTGAAGCTTTCTTT

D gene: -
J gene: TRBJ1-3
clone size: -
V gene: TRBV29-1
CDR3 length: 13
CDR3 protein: CSVSGEAGNTIYF
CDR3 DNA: TGCAGCGTTTCAGGGGAGGCTGGAAACACCATATATTTT

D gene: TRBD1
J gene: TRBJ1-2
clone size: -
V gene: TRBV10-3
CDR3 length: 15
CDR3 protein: CAIRLGGQGPYGYTF
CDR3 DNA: TGTGCCATCAGGCTGGGGGGACAGGGGCCCTATGGCTACACCTTC

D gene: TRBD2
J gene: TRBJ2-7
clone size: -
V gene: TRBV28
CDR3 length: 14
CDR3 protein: CASSLRASGVEQYF
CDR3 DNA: TGTGCCAGCAGTTTAAGAGCTAGCGGGGTCGAGCAGTACTTC

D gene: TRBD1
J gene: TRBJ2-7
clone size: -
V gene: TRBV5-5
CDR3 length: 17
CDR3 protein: CASSLAPGQGTYYEQYF
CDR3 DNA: TGTGCCAGCAGCTTGGCCCCGGGACAGGGGACTTACTACGAGCAGTACTTC

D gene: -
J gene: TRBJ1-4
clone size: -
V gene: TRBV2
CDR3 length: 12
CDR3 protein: CASGPETEKLFF
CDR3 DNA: TGTGCCAGCGGGCCAGAAACGGAAAAACTGTTTTTT

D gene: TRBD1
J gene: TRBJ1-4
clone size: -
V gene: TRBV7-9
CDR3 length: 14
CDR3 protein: CASSFGTGSEKLFF
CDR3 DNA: TGTGCCAGCAGCTTCGGGACAGGGAGTGAAAAACTGTTTTTT

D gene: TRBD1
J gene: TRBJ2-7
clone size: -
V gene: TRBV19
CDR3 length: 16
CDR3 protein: CASKPSTGDRSYEQYF
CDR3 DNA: TGTGCCAGTAAGCCCTCGACAGGGGATAGGTCCTACGAGCAGTACTTC

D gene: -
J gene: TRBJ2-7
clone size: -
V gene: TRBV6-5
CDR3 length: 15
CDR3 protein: CASSYSTGATYEQYF
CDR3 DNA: TGTGCCAGCAGTTACTCGACAGGTGCTACCTACGAGCAGTACTTC

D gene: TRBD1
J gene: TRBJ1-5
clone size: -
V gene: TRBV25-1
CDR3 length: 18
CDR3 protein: CASSESGTGVVSNQPQHF
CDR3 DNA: TGTGCCAGCAGTGAATCCGGGACAGGGGTTGTTAGCAATCAGCCCCAGCATTTT

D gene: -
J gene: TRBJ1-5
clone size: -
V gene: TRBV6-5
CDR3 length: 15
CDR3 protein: CASVQFGGSNQPQHF
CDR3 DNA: TGTGCCAGCGTTCAGTTTGGGGGATCGAATCAGCCCCAGCATTTT

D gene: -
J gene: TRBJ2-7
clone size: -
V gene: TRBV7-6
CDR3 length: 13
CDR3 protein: CASSSTGPYEQYF
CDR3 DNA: TGTGCCAGCAGCTCTACAGGGCCCTACGAGCAGTACTTC

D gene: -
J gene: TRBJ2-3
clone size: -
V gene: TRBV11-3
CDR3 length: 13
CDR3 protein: CASSLSVTDTQYF
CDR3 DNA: TGTGCCAGCAGCTTATCAGTCACAGATACGCAGTATTTT

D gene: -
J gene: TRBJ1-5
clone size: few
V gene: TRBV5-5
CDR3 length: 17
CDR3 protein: CASSPYWGSRGNQPQHF
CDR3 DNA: TGTGCCAGCAGCCCTTACTGGGGGAGCCGTGGCAATCAGCCCCAGCATTTT

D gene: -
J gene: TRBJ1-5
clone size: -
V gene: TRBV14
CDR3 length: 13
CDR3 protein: CASNQDTNQPQHF
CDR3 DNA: TGTGCCAGCAACCAAGATACCAATCAGCCCCAGCATTTT

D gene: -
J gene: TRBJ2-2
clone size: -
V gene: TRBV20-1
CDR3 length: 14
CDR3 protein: CSASGPSLDGELFF
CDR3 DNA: TGCAGTGCTAGTGGGCCCTCCCTTGACGGGGAGCTGTTTTTT

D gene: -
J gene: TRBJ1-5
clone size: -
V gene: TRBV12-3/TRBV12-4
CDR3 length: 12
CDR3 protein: CASSDPNQPQHF
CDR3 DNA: TGTGCCAGCAGTGACCCCAATCAGCCCCAGCATTTT

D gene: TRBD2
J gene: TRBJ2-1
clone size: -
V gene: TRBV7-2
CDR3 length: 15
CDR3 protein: CASRAPAGGNNEQFF
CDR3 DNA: TGTGCCAGCAGAGCTCCAGCGGGGGGAAACAATGAGCAGTTCTTC

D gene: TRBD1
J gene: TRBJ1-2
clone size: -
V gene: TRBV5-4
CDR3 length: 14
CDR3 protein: CASSLSGTGYGYTF
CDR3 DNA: TGTGCCAGCAGCTTGTCAGGGACAGGCTATGGCTACACCTTC

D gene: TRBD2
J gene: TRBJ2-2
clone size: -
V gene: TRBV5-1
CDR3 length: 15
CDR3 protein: CASREGWTNTGELFF
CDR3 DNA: TGCGCCAGCCGGGAGGGGTGGACGAACACCGGGGAGCTGTTTTTT

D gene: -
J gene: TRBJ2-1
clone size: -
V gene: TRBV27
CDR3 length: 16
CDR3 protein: CASSFSGDVTYNEQFF
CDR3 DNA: TGTGCCAGCAGTTTCTCAGGGGACGTCACCTACAATGAGCAGTTCTTC

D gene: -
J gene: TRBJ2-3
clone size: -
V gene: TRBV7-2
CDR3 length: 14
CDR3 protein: CASSPTRPPDTQYF
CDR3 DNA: TGTGCCAGCTCCCCTACAAGGCCCCCAGATACGCAGTATTTT

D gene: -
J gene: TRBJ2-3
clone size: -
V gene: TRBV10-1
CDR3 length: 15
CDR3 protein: CASSLLTVSTDTQYF
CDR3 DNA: TGCGCCAGCAGCCTATTGACAGTCAGCACAGATACGCAGTATTTT

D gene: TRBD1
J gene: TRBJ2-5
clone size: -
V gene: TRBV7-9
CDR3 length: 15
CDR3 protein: CASSYSRGTQETQYF
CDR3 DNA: TGTGCCAGCAGCTATAGCAGGGGGACCCAAGAGACCCAGTACTTC

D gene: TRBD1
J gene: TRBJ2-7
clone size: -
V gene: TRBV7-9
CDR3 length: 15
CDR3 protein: CASSLIQGVSYEQYF
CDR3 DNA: TGTGCCAGCAGCCTAATTCAGGGGGTGTCCTACGAGCAGTACTTC

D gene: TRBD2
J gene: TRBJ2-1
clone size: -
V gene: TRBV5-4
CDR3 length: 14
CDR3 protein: CAGLRGGADNEQFF
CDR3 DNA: TGTGCCGGCTTACGCGGGGGGGCCGATAATGAGCAGTTCTTC

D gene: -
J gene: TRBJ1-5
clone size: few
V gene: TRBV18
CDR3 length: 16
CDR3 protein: CASSPPRGDSNQPQHF
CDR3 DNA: TGTGCCAGCTCACCACCGAGAGGAGATAGCAATCAGCCCCAGCATTTT